This entry is about one T cell receptor beta chain. What it recognizes is unknown. This sample stems from a study of blood T cells in healthy people across ages. Study-wide findings and caveats: A roughly linear fall in TCR beta diversity per million T cells was seen with increasing age. Long-lived donors exceeded aged donors in naive CD4+ cells and diversity. Across samples, TCR beta diversity tracked strongly with naive T cell percentage.

The V end was cut by 5 bases, the J end by 0 bases, with 8 bases between. The CDR3 has 13 residues. The second PCR ran about 6 to 12 cycles with a sample-barcoded 5' primer and J-beta primers. Each cDNA was tagged by a template-switch adaptor containing 12 random nucleotides. A single record per CDR3 protein comes from TCRdb applying MiXCR to the 5' RACE reads. The table records hundreds of thousands of distinct CDR3 sequences, about 52% of them present only once. The chain has TRBV12-3 or TRBV12-4 and TRBJ2-7; possible D gene TRBD2, 5 bases. This clonotype was obtained from an older woman in good health. Material for sequencing was blood. CDR3 bases: TGTGCCAGCAGTGTACGGGACTCCTACGAGCAGTACTTC. Translating gives CASSVRDSYEQYF.